This TCR beta chain was retrieved from a study of control samples from healthy donors and cancer patients (dated by TCRdb to 2018 to 2020). As for this clone: It lacks a known antigen. No quality values exist for individual bases; no much larger clone is one base distant.

Library preparation employed the immunoSEQ multiplex PCR assay. Held by TCRdb, this immuneACCESS table contains in-frame sequences only and omits some clones. Under half of the omission traces to an unresolved V gene where checked; the cause of the rest is unknown. The sample has 110,000 to 150,000 clones on record, 89% of them singletons. The ten top clones hold around 4.7% of the sample. Sequences GTSNPN (CDR1) and SVGIG (CDR2) are obtained from the germline V gene (reference sequence). Trimming removed 4 bases from V and 4 bases from J; the gene matches leave 8 bases unexplained. The CDR3 starts with the cysteine, ends with the phenylalanine, and has 14 residues. The DNA shown is the 42-base CDR3, in frame from base 1.

The receptor was derived from a man younger than 45 in good health. The receptor chain draws on TRBV30 and TRBJ2-7; 9 middle bases align to TRBD1. The sequenced material came from blood. Here is the DNA: TGTGCCTGGACCCAGGACAGGGGTCTTTACGAGCAGTACTTC. This translates into CAWTQDRGLYEQYF.